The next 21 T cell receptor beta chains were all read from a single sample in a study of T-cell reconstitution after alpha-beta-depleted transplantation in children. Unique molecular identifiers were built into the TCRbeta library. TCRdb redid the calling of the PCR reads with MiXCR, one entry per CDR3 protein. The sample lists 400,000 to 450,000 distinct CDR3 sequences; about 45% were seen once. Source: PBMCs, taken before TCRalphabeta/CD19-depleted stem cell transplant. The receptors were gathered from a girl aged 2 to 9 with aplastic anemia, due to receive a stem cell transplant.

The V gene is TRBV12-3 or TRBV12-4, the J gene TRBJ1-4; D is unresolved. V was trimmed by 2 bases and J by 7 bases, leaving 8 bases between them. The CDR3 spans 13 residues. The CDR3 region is CASSLYRFEKLFF. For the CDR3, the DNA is TGTGCCAGCAGTTTATATAGATTTGAAAAACTGTTTTTT.

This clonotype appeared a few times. The CDR3 region has the DNA TGCAGTGCTTCTCACTCGGGGCAGACAAGGGCTGAAGCTTTCTTT. This codes for CSASHSGQTRAEAFF. The chain couples TRBV20-1 to TRBJ1-1; tentative D call: TRBD1 (5 bases). Germline CDR1 is DFQATT and CDR2 is SNEGSKA (reference sequence). CDR3 length: 15 amino acids. The V and J ends lost 5 bases and 6 bases respectively, with 22 bases between them.

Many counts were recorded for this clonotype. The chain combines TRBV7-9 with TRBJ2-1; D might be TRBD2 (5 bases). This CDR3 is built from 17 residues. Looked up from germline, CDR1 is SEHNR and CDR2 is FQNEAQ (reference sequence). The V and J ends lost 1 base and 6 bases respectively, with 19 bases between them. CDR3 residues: CASSLGRRTGSINEQFF. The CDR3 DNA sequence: TGTGCCAGCAGCTTAGGGCGACGGACGGGAAGTATCAATGAGCAGTTCTTC. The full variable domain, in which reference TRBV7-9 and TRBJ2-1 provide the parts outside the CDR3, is DTGVSQNPRHKITKRGQNVTFRCDPISEHNRLYWYRQTLGQGPEFLTYFQNEAQLEKSRLLSDRFSAERPKGSFSTLEIQRTEQGDSAMYLCASSLGRRTGSINEQFFGPGTRLTVL.

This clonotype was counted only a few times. The chain's CDR3 is CASRGGPSRTEAFF. Written as DNA, the CDR3 is TGTGCCAGCAGAGGCGGGCCCTCTCGGACTGAAGCTTTCTTT. J is TRBJ1-1 and V is TRBV6-1; no clear D gene. Germline assignment: CDR1 MNHNS and CDR2 SASEGT. This CDR3 contains 14 residues. Between the trimmed V and J ends, which lost 6 bases and 5 bases, there was a span of 16 bases.

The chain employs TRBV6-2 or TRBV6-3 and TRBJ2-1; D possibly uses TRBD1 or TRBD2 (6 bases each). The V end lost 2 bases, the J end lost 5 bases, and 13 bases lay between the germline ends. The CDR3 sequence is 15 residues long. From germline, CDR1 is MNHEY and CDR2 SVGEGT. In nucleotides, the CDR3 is TGTGCCAGCAGTTACCCGGGGGCAGGGCACAATGAGCAGTTCTTC. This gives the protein CASSYPGAGHNEQFF.

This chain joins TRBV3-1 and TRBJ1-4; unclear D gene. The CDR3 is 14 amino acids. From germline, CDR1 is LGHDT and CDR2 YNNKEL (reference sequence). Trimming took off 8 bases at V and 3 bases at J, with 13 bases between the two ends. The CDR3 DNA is TGTGCCAGCCGACGCCACAGTTCTAATGAAAAACTGTTTTTT. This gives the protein CASRRHSSNEKLFF. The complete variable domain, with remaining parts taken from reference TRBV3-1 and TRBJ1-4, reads DTAVSQTPKYLVTQMGNDKSIKCEQNLGHDTMYWYKQDSKKFLKIMFSYNNKELIINETVPNRFSPKSPDKAHLNLHINSLELGDSAVYFCASRRHSSNEKLFFGSGTQLSVL.

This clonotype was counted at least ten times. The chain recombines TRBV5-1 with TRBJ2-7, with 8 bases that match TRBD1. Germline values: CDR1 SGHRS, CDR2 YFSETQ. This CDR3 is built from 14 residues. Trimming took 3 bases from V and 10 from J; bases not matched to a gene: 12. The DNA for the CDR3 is TGCGCCAGCAGCTCCCAGACAGGGGCAGAGAATCAGTACTTC. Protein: CASSSQTGAENQYF.

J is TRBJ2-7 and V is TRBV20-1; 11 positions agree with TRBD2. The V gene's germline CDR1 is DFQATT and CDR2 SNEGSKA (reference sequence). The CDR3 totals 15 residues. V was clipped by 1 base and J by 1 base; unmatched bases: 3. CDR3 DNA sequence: TGCAGTGCTAGAGCCCTAGCGGGAGGTTCCTACGAGCAGTACTTC. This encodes CSARALAGGSYEQYF.

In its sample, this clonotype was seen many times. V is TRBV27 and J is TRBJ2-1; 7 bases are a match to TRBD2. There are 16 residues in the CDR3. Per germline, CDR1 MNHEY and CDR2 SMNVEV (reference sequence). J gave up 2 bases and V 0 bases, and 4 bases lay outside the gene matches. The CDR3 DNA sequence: TGTGCCAGCAGTTTATCTGCGGGAGCCCCCTACAATGAGCAGTTCTTC. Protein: CASSLSAGAPYNEQFF.

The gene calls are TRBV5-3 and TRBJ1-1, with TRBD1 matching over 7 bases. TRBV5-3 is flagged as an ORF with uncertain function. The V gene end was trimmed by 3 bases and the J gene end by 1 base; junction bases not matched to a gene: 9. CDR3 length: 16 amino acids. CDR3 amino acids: CARSSRQGSENTEAFF. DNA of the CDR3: TGTGCCAGAAGCTCCAGACAGGGTTCGGAGAACACTGAAGCTTTCTTT.

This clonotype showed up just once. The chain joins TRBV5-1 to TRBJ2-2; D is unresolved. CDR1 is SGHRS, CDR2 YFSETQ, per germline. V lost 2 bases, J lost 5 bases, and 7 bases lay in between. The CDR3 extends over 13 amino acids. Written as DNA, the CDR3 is TGCGCCAGCAGCTTCATTGGGACCGGGGAGCTGTTTTTT. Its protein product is CASSFIGTGELFF.

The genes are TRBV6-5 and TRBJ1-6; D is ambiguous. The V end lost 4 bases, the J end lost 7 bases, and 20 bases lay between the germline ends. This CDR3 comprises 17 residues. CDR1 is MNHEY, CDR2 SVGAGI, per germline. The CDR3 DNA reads TGTGCCAGCAGTTCCGTACCCTGGAGGACGGTCAATTCACCCCTCCACTTT. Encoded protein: CASSSVPWRTVNSPLHF.

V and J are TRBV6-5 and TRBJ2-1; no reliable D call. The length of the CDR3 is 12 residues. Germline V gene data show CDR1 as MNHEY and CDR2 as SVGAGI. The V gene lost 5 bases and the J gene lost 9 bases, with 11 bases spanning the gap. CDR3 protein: CASSRGPAEQFF. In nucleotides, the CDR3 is TGTGCCAGCAGTCGCGGACCGGCTGAGCAGTTCTTC.

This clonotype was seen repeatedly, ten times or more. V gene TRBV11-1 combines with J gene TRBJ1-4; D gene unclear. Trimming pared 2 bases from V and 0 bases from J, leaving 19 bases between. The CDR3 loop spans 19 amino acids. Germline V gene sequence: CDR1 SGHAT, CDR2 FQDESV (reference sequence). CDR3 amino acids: CASSLMRAAGFATNEKLFF. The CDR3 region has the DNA TGTGCCAGCAGCTTAATGCGCGCCGCCGGGTTTGCAACTAATGAAAAACTGTTTTTT.

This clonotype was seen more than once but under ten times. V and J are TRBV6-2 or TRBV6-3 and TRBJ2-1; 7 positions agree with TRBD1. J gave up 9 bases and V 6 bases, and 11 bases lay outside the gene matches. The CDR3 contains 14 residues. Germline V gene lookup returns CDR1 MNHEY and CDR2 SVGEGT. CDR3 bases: TGTGCCAGCAGCCTAAGACAGGGTGTTGGTGAGCAGTTCTTC. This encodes CASSLRQGVGEQFF.

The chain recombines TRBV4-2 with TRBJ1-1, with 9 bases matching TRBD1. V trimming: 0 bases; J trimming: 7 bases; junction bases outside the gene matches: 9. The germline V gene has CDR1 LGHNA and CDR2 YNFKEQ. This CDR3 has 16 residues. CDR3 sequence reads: CASSQDGDRAQLEAFF. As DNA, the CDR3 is TGTGCCAGCAGCCAAGATGGGGACAGGGCCCAACTTGAAGCTTTCTTT.

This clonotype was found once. The CDR3 loop is CASTRPRGRTDTQYF. In DNA, the CDR3 is TGTGCCAGCACCAGACCCCGGGGGCGAACAGATACGCAGTATTTT. The chain employs TRBV28 and TRBJ2-3; possibly TRBD1 or TRBD2 for D (6 bases each). The CDR3 length is 15 residues. Looked up from germline, CDR1 is MDHEN and CDR2 is SYDVKM. V was pared by 7 bases and J by 3 bases, with 17 bases between.

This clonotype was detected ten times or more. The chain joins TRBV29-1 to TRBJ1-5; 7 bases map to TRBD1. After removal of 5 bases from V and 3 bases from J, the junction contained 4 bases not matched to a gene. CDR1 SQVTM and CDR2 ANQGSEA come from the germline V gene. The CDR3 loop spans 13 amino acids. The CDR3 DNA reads TGCAGCGTTTCCGACAGGGTCAATCAGCCCCAGCATTTT. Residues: CSVSDRVNQPQHF.

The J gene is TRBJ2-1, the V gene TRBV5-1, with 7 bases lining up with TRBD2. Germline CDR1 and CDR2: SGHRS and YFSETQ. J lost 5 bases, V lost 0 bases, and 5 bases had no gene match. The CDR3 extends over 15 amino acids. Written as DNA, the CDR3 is TGCGCCAGCAGCTTGGTTCCTAGCGGAGACAATGAGCAGTTCTTC. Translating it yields CASSLVPSGDNEQFF.

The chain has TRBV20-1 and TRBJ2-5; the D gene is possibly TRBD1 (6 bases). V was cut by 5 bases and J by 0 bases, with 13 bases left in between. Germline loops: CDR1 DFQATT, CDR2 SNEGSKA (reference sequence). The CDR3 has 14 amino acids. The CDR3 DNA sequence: TGCAGTGCTGCTTTCGGGACACACCAAGAGACCCAGTACTTC. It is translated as CSAAFGTHQETQYF.

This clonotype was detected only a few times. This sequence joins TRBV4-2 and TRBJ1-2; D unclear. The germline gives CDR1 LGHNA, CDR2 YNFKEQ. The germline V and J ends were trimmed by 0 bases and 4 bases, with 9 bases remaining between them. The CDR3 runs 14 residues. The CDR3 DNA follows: TGTGCCAGCAGCCAAGAGCCAGAGTCCTATGGCTACACCTTC. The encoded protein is CASSQEPESYGYTF.